One T cell receptor (beta chain) is described in this entry. This receptor's antigen is unknown. Per-base quality was not reported, and no clone a single base away is much larger than it. These data come from a study of T cell changes during pregnancy in multiple sclerosis (dated by TCRdb to between 2017 and 2020). Background on the whole study: The study looked at changes in the T cell repertoire across pregnancy in women with multiple sclerosis.

CDR1 and CDR2, looked up from the germline V gene (reference sequence), are LNHNV and YYDKDF. Including cysteine and phenylalanine, the CDR3 has 15 amino acids. Just the 45-base CDR3 DNA is kept, in frame starting at base 1. Compared with germline, V lacks 6 bases and J lacks 4 bases; bases without a gene match: 9. Libraries came from the immunoSEQ multiplex PCR assay. The table comes from immuneACCESS by way of TCRdb, which keeps in-frame sequences with V and J called. Part of the clones is missing from these tables; in studies checked, under half for an unresolved V gene and the rest for unknown reasons. In this sample the table shows tens of thousands of clones, about 92% of which occur a single time. The top ten clonotypes cover around 0.64% of the sample.

Here the chain combines TRBV15 and TRBJ2-5; TRBD2 lines up with 9 middle nucleotides. The starting material was CD4+ T cells from peripheral blood mononuclear cells, obtained in the third trimester of pregnancy. The receptor was derived from a female donor with multiple sclerosis, enrolled in a pregnancy study. The base sequence is TGTGCCACCAGTATCGGAGCGGGAGGAGGAGAGACCCAGTACTTC. This codes for CATSIGAGGGETQYF.